This T cell receptor (beta chain) is drawn from a study of cytomegalovirus exposure and HLA in healthy donors. Study-wide context: A previous analysis identified around 120 million unique TCR beta sequences derived from around 200 million T cells. Study conclusions and caveats: As a later analysis showed, a missense DCLRE1C variant was linked to trimming of TCR beta V- and J-genes. Listed as cytomegalovirus-associated were over 150 TCR beta chains.

Each of the donors was a healthy bone marrow donor. A remark on this clone: Its antigen is not known.

V lost 1 base, J lost 5 bases, and 7 bases stayed unmatched. The CDR3 extends over 15 amino acids. Germline values: CDR1 SGHAT, CDR2 FQNNGV. PCR amplification relied on 60 Vbeta primers (plus 13 Jbeta primers). Data came from immunoSEQ multiplex PCR; TCRdb stores just in-frame clones and leaves some out. The sample has about 160,000 clones; 79% are singletons. This TCR came from a man in his forties in good health and CMV-seronegative. The sample consisted of PBMCs. The chain carries TRBV11-2 and TRBJ2-5, with TRBD2 identical over 7 bases. DNA of the CDR3: TGTGCCAGCAGCTTAGCTGGCGGGAGCGTTGAGACCCAGTACTTC. This encodes CASSLAGGSVETQYF. The full variable domain, rest sourced from reference TRBV11-2 and TRBJ2-5, is EAGVAQSPRYKIIEKRQSVAFWCNPISGHATLYWYQQILGQGPKLLIQFQNNGVVDDSQLPKDRFSAERLKGVDSTLKIQPAKLEDSAVYLCASSLAGGSVETQYFGPGTRLLVL.